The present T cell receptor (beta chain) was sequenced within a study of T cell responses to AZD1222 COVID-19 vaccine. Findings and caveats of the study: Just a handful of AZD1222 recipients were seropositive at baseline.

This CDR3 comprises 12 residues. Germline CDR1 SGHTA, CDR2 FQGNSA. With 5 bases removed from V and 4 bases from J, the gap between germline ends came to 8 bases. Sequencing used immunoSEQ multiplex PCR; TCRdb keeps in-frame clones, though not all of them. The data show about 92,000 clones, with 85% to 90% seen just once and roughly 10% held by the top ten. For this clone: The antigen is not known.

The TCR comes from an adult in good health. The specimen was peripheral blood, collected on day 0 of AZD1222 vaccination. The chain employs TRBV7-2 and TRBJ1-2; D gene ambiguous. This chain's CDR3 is CASSRVRYGYTF. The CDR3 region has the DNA TGTGCCAGCAGCAGGGTTCGCTATGGCTACACCTTC.